The clone carrying this T cell receptor (beta chain) occurred a few times. TCRdb redid the calling of the reads with MiXCR, one entry per CDR3 protein. The table includes 160,000 or so distinct CDR3 sequences, 20% to 25% detected once. This CDR3 spans 15 amino acids. V was clipped by 1 base and J by 4 bases, with 14 bases between them. Germline CDR1 is SGDLS and CDR2 is YYNGEE. This entry belongs to a study of T cell repertoires in cytomegalovirus infection. The sample comprised PBMCs. The sequence was collected from a human donor in good health (CMV status not recorded). Some clones in this sample may be carry-over from other donors' samples. The J gene is TRBJ1-1, the V gene TRBV9; D is undetermined. The CDR3 reads CASSVSSSWGTEAFF. CDR3 nucleotides: TGTGCCAGCAGCGTATCTAGCAGTTGGGGCACTGAAGCTTTCTTT.